This TCR beta chain was sequenced for a study of blood T cell repertoires in COVID-19. Looking at the study overall: T cells, B-cell-depleted T cells, or PBMCs provided the cDNA or gDNA that served as material.

Methods used by the authors: Amplification from reference gene primers served as the basis for estimated nucleated cell counts. Sequencing was performed with immunoSEQ multiplex PCR; in TCRdb, only in-frame clones are kept and a portion is missing. That table supplies the V and J calls and clone size; D and trimming were determined from the DNA. The sample carries over 150,000 clones, 83% recorded once. It was during active infection that Seattle patients were enrolled and then longitudinally followed. Germline V gene data show CDR1 as MNHNS and CDR2 as SASEGT. The CDR3 totals 12 residues. V was trimmed by 0 bases and J by 10 bases, leaving 9 bases between them. Only a few counts were recorded for this clone.

The sequencing sample was made of peripheral blood. V gene TRBV6-1 combines with J gene TRBJ1-1, with D tentatively TRBD1 (6 bases). This receptor was obtained from a woman aged 55-70 years with COVID-19, enrolled during active disease. The CDR3 loop reads CASSEAEQGAFF. Written as DNA, the CDR3 is TGTGCCAGCAGTGAAGCCGAACAGGGAGCTTTCTTT.